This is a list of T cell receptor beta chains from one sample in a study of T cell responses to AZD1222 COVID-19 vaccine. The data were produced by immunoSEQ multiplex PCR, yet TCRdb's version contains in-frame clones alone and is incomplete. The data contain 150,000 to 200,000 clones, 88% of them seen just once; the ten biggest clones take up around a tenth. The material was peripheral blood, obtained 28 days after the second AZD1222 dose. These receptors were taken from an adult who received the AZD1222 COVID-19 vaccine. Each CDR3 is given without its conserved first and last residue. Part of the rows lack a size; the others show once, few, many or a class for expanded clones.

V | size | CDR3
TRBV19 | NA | ASSLGQASLRYGYT
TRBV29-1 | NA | SVEFTDSYEQY
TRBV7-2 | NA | ASSLLLVTGELF
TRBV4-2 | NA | ASSQGGPLGEQF
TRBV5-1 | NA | ASSLGPDLEQF
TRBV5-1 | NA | ASSLGLAGGPEF
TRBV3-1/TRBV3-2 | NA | ASRLTGGATDTQY
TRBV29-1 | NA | SARTGDHGYT
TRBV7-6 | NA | ASSFGQGAIQY
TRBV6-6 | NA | ASTGRGYETQY
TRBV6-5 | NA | ASSSLGEYEQF
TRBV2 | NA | ASSGTGKNEQY
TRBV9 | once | ASSVEGEKLF
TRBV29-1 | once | SVDGTDTQY
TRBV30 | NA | AWSQGGNQPQH
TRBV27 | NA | ASAPGASYEQY
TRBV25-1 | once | ASSPQGGNTEAF
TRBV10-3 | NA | AIRRGNTEAF
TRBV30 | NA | AWSTGSNTEAF
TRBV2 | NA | ASGRGGDYEQY
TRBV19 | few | ASSIGGRPVPRYGYT
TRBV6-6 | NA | ASRKDGETNEKLF
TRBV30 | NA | AWDGGGMNTEAF
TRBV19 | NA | ASSLGGSSTDTQY
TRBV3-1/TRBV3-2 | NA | ASSPNSGGPLYEQY
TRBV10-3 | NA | AIRTGQAHYEQY
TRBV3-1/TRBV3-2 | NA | ASSQGQGIKNEQY
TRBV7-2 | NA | ASSLAAASFNYGYT
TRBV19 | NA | ASSTETGGPEAF